These T cell receptor beta chains were read from a single sample in a study of OX40 agonist ivuxolimab in advanced cancers. Assay used: immunoSEQ multiplex PCR; TCRdb lists only in-frame clones, some missing. The profile covers some 60,000 clones, with 85% appearing a single time and 3% to 4.5% taken by the ten largest. This specimen was CD4+ or CD8+ T cells sorted from blood, taken in a trial of the OX40 agonist ivuxolimab. Receptors were obtained from an adult with an advanced solid tumor such as melanoma, head and neck, liver or kidney cancer. CDR3s include the opening cysteine and the closing phenylalanine or tryptophan. D genes are given only for firm matches. Expanded clones get a size class; other rows say once, few or many, or leave the size out.

j_gene | v_gene | d_gene | abundance | len | CDR3aa | CDR3nt
TRBJ2-1 | TRBV19 | - | - | 13 | CASSIAGYNEQFF | TGTGCCAGTAGTATTGCCGGCTACAATGAGCAGTTCTTC
TRBJ2-1 | TRBV6-6 | - | - | 13 | CASSYSPYNEQFF | TGTGCCAGCAGTTACTCCCCTTACAATGAGCAGTTCTTC
TRBJ2-7 | TRBV27 | TRBD2 | few | 17 | CASSWSASGSFSSEQYF | TGTGCCAGCAGTTGGTCTGCTAGCGGGAGTTTTAGTAGCGAGCAGTACTTC
TRBJ1-1 | TRBV5-6 | TRBD1 | - | 15 | CASSDRDRGFSEAFF | TGTGCCAGCAGCGACCGGGACAGGGGATTCTCTGAAGCTTTCTTT
TRBJ2-2 | TRBV4-2 | - | - | 18 | CASSQNRPQGLGTGELFF | TGTGCCAGCAGCCAAAACCGGCCCCAGGGGCTGGGAACCGGGGAGCTGTTTTTT
TRBJ1-2 | TRBV19 | TRBD1 | - | 16 | CASRLPTGTGGHGYTF | TGTGCCAGTAGATTGCCCACCGGGACAGGGGGCCATGGCTACACCTTC
TRBJ1-4 | TRBV5-8 | TRBD1 | - | 15 | CASSKTGTGDEKLFF | TGTGCCAGCAGCAAGACCGGGACAGGCGATGAAAAACTGTTTTTT
TRBJ1-2 | TRBV7-9 | - | - | 13 | CASSSTENYGYTF | TGTGCCAGCAGTTCAACCGAGAACTATGGCTACACCTTC
TRBJ2-7 | TRBV19 | - | - | 13 | CASSTGDSYEQYF | TGTGCCAGTAGTACAGGGGACTCCTACGAGCAGTACTTC
TRBJ2-7 | TRBV6-1 | - | - | 15 | CASRPPLTVSYEQYF | TGTGCCAGCAGGCCCCCCTTGACAGTCTCCTACGAGCAGTACTTC
TRBJ2-6 | TRBV19 | - | - | 14 | CASSRDSGANVLTF | TGTGCCAGTAGTAGGGATTCTGGGGCCAACGTCCTGACTTTC
TRBJ2-1 | TRBV7-9 | - | few | 15 | CASSPPAGQGNEQFF | TGTGCCAGCAGCCCGCCGGCAGGGCAGGGCAATGAGCAGTTCTTC
TRBJ1-6 | TRBV28 | - | - | 13 | CASTGLNNSPLHF | TGTGCCAGCACGGGGCTTAATAATTCACCCCTCCACTTT
TRBJ2-7 | TRBV5-1 | TRBD2 | - | 15 | CASSLWGKAGDEQYF | TGCGCCAGCAGCTTGTGGGGGAAAGCGGGGGACGAGCAGTACTTC